The entry that follows covers one TCR beta chain sequence. Its specificity is unknown. This entry belongs to a study of PD-L1 blockade in urothelial cancer. In the study overall: The median T cell count in blood samples was more than 110,000. General observations from the study: Tumor-associated TCR clones expanded more in blood at 3 weeks in patients with durable benefit. Clonality of blood TCR below the median before treatment predicted better survival.

The table came from immunoSEQ multiplex PCR; TCRdb's copy has only in-frame clones and leaves some out. The sample lists 45,000 to 60,000 clones, approximately 84% occurring once. The germline gives CDR1 GTSNPN, CDR2 SVGIG (reference sequence). Trimming took 3 bases from V and 2 from J; bases not matched to a gene: 10. This CDR3 is 16 amino acids long. The chain has TRBV30 and TRBJ2-3; TRBD1 matches 8 bases. Here the sequenced sample was PBMCs, taken around atezolizumab (anti-PD-L1) treatment. This clonotype was obtained from a man in his forties with urothelial cancer. The CDR3 DNA reads as TGTGCCTGGAGCCACCCAGGGGGCGCCGTCACAGATACGCAGTATTTT. It encodes CAWSHPGGAVTDTQYF.